These T cell receptor beta chains were read from a single sample in a study of blood T cell repertoires in COVID-19. Assay used: immunoSEQ multiplex PCR; TCRdb lists only in-frame clones, some missing. There are 40,000 to 50,000 clones in the sample; more than 75% occur only once, and about 5.3% lies in the top ten. Sequencing was done on a sample of peripheral blood. These receptors were collected from a human donor in a cohort sampled during active COVID-19. Both conserved end residues are trimmed from each CDR3. Fields, in order: CDR3 protein, CDR3 length, V gene, J gene.

CDR3aa: ASSPGLASYNEQF
len: 13
v_gene: TRBV11-2
j_gene: TRBJ2-1

CDR3aa: ASSFGGSGRRNEKLF
len: 15
v_gene: TRBV7-9
j_gene: TRBJ1-4

CDR3aa: ASSSRTGEFDGYT
len: 13
v_gene: TRBV2
j_gene: TRBJ1-2

CDR3aa: ASSIKAETGNTEAF
len: 14
v_gene: TRBV19
j_gene: TRBJ1-1

CDR3aa: ASSTVSGSTDTQY
len: 13
v_gene: TRBV7-9
j_gene: TRBJ2-3

CDR3aa: ASSLSPRLAGPYEQY
len: 15
v_gene: TRBV27
j_gene: TRBJ2-7

CDR3aa: ASSIEGRGNTEAF
len: 13
v_gene: TRBV19
j_gene: TRBJ1-1

CDR3aa: ASRLAGYYEQY
len: 11
v_gene: TRBV6-5
j_gene: TRBJ2-7

CDR3aa: ASSFGVTGTGELF
len: 13
v_gene: TRBV27
j_gene: TRBJ2-2

CDR3aa: ATSAVHPQETQY
len: 12
v_gene: TRBV24-1
j_gene: TRBJ2-5

CDR3aa: SVELEKNIQY
len: 10
v_gene: TRBV29-1
j_gene: TRBJ2-4

CDR3aa: ASSQTFTGGGFYGYT
len: 15
v_gene: TRBV4-1
j_gene: TRBJ1-2

CDR3aa: AISEPGGTSYEQY
len: 13
v_gene: TRBV10-3
j_gene: TRBJ2-7

CDR3aa: ATIRLAGGLGRGDTQY
len: 16
v_gene: TRBV2
j_gene: TRBJ2-3

CDR3aa: ASRTTGGNYGYT
len: 12
v_gene: TRBV19
j_gene: TRBJ1-2

CDR3aa: ASSPNPTSGIYNEQF
len: 15
v_gene: TRBV4-1
j_gene: TRBJ2-1

CDR3aa: SVTGGPAPEAF
len: 11
v_gene: TRBV29-1
j_gene: TRBJ1-1

CDR3aa: ASSVGATAVGNEQF
len: 14
v_gene: TRBV9
j_gene: TRBJ2-1

CDR3aa: ASSDRVGYT
len: 9
v_gene: TRBV2
j_gene: TRBJ1-2

CDR3aa: ASSYRDSPYEQY
len: 12
v_gene: TRBV6-6
j_gene: TRBJ2-7

CDR3aa: ASSRGTSGTSYNEQF
len: 15
v_gene: TRBV4-1
j_gene: TRBJ2-1

CDR3aa: ASHDRNTEAF
len: 10
v_gene: TRBV19
j_gene: TRBJ1-1

CDR3aa: ASSPRTGSTEAF
len: 12
v_gene: TRBV7-9
j_gene: TRBJ1-1

CDR3aa: ASSEPRLPTGELF
len: 13
v_gene: TRBV6-1
j_gene: TRBJ2-2

CDR3aa: ASSLGQGPSNEQF
len: 13
v_gene: TRBV19
j_gene: TRBJ2-1

CDR3aa: ASSSIRRNEQF
len: 11
v_gene: TRBV12-3/TRBV12-4
j_gene: TRBJ2-1

CDR3aa: ATSAYPITDTQY
len: 12
v_gene: TRBV24-1
j_gene: TRBJ2-3

CDR3aa: ATDRTFYEQY
len: 10
v_gene: TRBV6-5
j_gene: TRBJ2-7

CDR3aa: ASSTDRKNTEAF
len: 12
v_gene: TRBV7-8
j_gene: TRBJ1-1

CDR3aa: AWSVGTGAWNEQF
len: 13
v_gene: TRBV30
j_gene: TRBJ2-1

CDR3aa: ASSVGLAGVFETQY
len: 14
v_gene: TRBV11-2
j_gene: TRBJ2-5

CDR3aa: ASSLYLDNTDTQY
len: 13
v_gene: TRBV27
j_gene: TRBJ2-3

CDR3aa: ASNPGALYEQY
len: 11
v_gene: TRBV2
j_gene: TRBJ2-7

CDR3aa: ASSLTGGGVPQH
len: 12
v_gene: TRBV7-9
j_gene: TRBJ1-5

CDR3aa: ASSTQQGALGYGYT
len: 14
v_gene: TRBV7-9
j_gene: TRBJ1-2

CDR3aa: ATSRDRGGGVADTQY
len: 15
v_gene: TRBV15
j_gene: TRBJ2-3